Listed here is a single T cell receptor beta chain. Its antigen is not identified. The study reverse transcribed the entire isolated RNA, so it sequenced expressed TCRB transcripts. The average read count of naive, central memory and regulatory T cell samples was approximately 3.5 million. Repertoires were generated with immunoSEQ multiplex PCR, while TCRdb's copy carries only in-frame clones and drops some. The table lists over 600,000 clones, over 10% of them singletons, with more than 0.1% in the top ten. The germline CDR1 and CDR2 sequences are SQVTM and ANQGSEA. V lost 0 bases and J 4 bases, leaving 14 bases between the germline ends. This CDR3 is built from 15 residues. This record belongs to a study of beta chain features in type 1 diabetes. Study overall: Patient and healthy donor groups were alike in age, gender and cell yields.

Study results and caveats: People with Type 1 diabetes carried modestly yet significantly shorter TCRB CDR3s in all four CD4+ subsets.

CD4+ cells of the naive, central memory, regulatory and stem cell-like memory types were sorted via CD45RO/CCR7/CD25/CD127/CD95/CD27. The TCR comes from a man aged 25 to 40 with type 1 diabetes. Input material: naive CD4+ T cells from blood. This chain connects TRBV29-1 to TRBJ2-3; D tentatively reads TRBD1 or TRBD2 (5 bases each). CDR3: CSVEEVRGASDTQYF. The CDR3 coding sequence is TGCAGCGTTGAAGAGGTGAGGGGCGCTTCAGATACGCAGTATTTT.